This TCR beta chain was identified in a study of blood T cell repertoires in COVID-19. Study context: Acute and convalescent COVID-19 samples came from the United States, Italy and Spain. The cDNA or gDNA used as material had been derived from T cells, B-cell-depleted T cells, or PBMCs.

As processed by the authors: Researchers report that nucleated cell counts were estimated from reference gene primer amplification. The method was immunoSEQ multiplex PCR; TCRdb's version includes in-frame clones alone and lacks a portion of them. V, J and clone size are those of that table, while D and trimming were read from the DNA. Counted here are around 700,000 clones, 90% occurring once; the ten biggest clones make up approximately 0.25%. The material sequenced was peripheral blood. The origin of this receptor is a woman aged 18-35 years with acute or convalescent COVID-19.

CDR3 sequence: CASSSDPLGGKNTEAFF. CDR3 sequence (DNA): TGTGCCAGCAGCTCGGATCCCCTCGGGGGTAAGAACACTGAAGCTTTCTTT. The chain employs TRBV7-9 and TRBJ1-1; maybe TRBD1 (5 bases). The length of the CDR3 is 17 residues. The V gene lost 4 bases and the J gene lost 1 base, with 19 bases spanning the gap. Per the germline V gene, CDR1 is SEHNR and CDR2 is FQNEAQ (reference sequence). The whole variable domain, filled in from reference TRBV7-9 and TRBJ1-1, reads DTGVSQNPRHKITKRGQNVTFRCDPISEHNRLYWYRQTLGQGPEFLTYFQNEAQLEKSRLLSDRFSAERPKGSFSTLEIQRTEQGDSAMYLCASSSDPLGGKNTEAFFGQGTRLTVV.